The next 30 T cell receptor beta chains were all read from a single sample in a study of CXCR3-negative and CXCR3-positive naive CD8 T cells. The libraries of TRB cDNA were constructed through 5' RACE using UMI labels. TCRdb re-analyzed the 5' RACE reads; it lists each CDR3 protein once, without DNA. The table for this sample gives about 56,000 distinct CDR3 sequences. Sequencing was performed on memory CD8+ T cells from blood. These receptor sequences come from a human donor in good health. Some clones in this sample may be carry-over from other donors' samples.

The chain links TRBV9 to TRBJ2-1; the TCRdb D gene call, TRBD1, has no DNA to confirm it. Germline V gene data show CDR1 as SGDLS and CDR2 as YYNGEE. The CDR3 runs to 14 residues. The CDR3 is CASSVEGGNNEQFF.

Frequency places this clonotype as large. The J gene is TRBJ1-1, the V gene TRBV20-1; TCRdb proposes TRBD1, but this gene call is untestable without DNA. This CDR3 is built from 14 residues. Germline V gene lookup returns CDR1 DFQATT and CDR2 SNEGSKA (reference sequence). This CDR3 is CSAFPTDSNTEAFF.

The V call is TRBV10-3, the J call TRBJ2-7; TCRdb calls TRBD1, which cannot be checked without DNA. The CDR3 loop spans 13 amino acids. Per germline, CDR1 ENHRY and CDR2 SYGVKD. CDR3 loop: CAISGLGPSGQYF.

The V gene is TRBV6-5, the J gene TRBJ2-5; the D call from TCRdb, TRBD1, cannot be confirmed without DNA. The germline gives CDR1 MNHEY, CDR2 SVGAGI. The CDR3 is 14 amino acids. This chain's CDR3 is CASSYGGRQETQYF.

The chain couples TRBV3-1 to TRBJ1-2; no DNA is available, so the TRBD1 call from TCRdb remains unchecked. This CDR3 contains 15 residues. CDR1 is LGHDT, CDR2 YNNKEL, per germline (reference sequence). CDR3 protein: CASSPPLRTNYGYTF.

The genes are TRBV7-6 and TRBJ2-3; TCRdb's D call, TRBD2, is unchecked because there is no DNA. Germline V lookup: CDR1 SGHVS, CDR2 FNYEAQ. There are 16 residues in the CDR3. The CDR3 loop is CASSLTSGGLGDTQYF.

This chain uses TRBV4-2 with TRBJ2-1. This CDR3 comprises 15 residues. CDR1 and CDR2 from the germline V gene are LGHNA and YNFKEQ. CDR3 sequence reads: CASSQTASSYNEQFF.

This chain joins TRBV6-5 and TRBJ1-2; as DNA is missing, the TRBD1 call by TCRdb cannot be tested. CDR1 and CDR2 (germline): MNHEY, SVGAGI. CDR3 length: 15 amino acids. The CDR3 sequence: CASGGQFRLAYGYTF.

The rearrangement joins TRBV20-1 to TRBJ1-2; TCRdb lists TRBD1, though no DNA is available to test this call. The CDR3 contains 16 residues. Germline V lookup: CDR1 DFQATT, CDR2 SNEGSKA (reference sequence). CDR3 in amino acids: CSVSTGGRQYGYGYTF.

The rearrangement uses TRBV9 and TRBJ2-3; TCRdb indicates TRBD2, and absent DNA this call remains unverified. This CDR3 spans 15 amino acids. CDR1 is SGDLS and CDR2 is YYNGEE in the germline V gene. The CDR3 loop reads CASSASGGGADTQYF.

The genes are TRBV5-1 and TRBJ2-7; the TRBD2 assignment by TCRdb is unverifiable without DNA. From germline, CDR1 is SGHRS and CDR2 YFSETQ. The CDR3 has 13 residues. The CDR3 loop is CASSLSPDYEQYF.

The J gene is TRBJ2-5, the V gene TRBV30. From germline, CDR1 is GTSNPN and CDR2 SVGIG (reference sequence). The CDR3 sequence is 15 residues long. The chain's CDR3 is CAWRHRMNYQETQYF.

V and J are TRBV24-1 and TRBJ2-7; TCRdb outputs TRBD1, but without DNA this stays unchecked. Germline V lookup: CDR1 KGHDR, CDR2 SFDVKD. The CDR3 loop spans 14 amino acids. The CDR3 region is CATSDSQGQGPQYF.

This chain joins TRBV28 and TRBJ2-7; TCRdb reports TRBD1, a call that lacks DNA to check it against. The CDR3 length is 14 residues. Germline V gene sequence: CDR1 MDHEN, CDR2 SYDVKM. The CDR3 is CASSFPPGLQVQYF.

This rearrangement joins TRBV7-9 to TRBJ2-1; the D gene TCRdb calls, TRBD2, cannot be checked with no DNA. The CDR3 length is 13 residues. The germline gives CDR1 SEHNR, CDR2 FQNEAQ (reference sequence). The CDR3: CASSPGPLDEQFF.

This chain joins TRBV14 and TRBJ2-2; TCRdb lists TRBD1, though no DNA is available to test this call. The CDR3 is 18 residues long. The germline V gene has CDR1 SGHDN and CDR2 FVKESK. The CDR3 loop reads CASSQAQGQVMNTGELFF.

The chain links TRBV5-1 to TRBJ2-1. Germline V gene lookup returns CDR1 SGHRS and CDR2 YFSETQ. The CDR3 is 16 residues long. CDR3 sequence reads: CASSLASGGLYNEQFF.

This chain connects TRBV6-1 to TRBJ1-1; the TRBD1 assignment by TCRdb is unverifiable without DNA. The CDR3 consists of 16 residues. Per germline, CDR1 MNHNS and CDR2 SASEGT. This CDR3 reads CASSEAQGWVNTEAFF.

The J gene is TRBJ2-5, the V gene TRBV6-2 or TRBV6-3; TCRdb reports TRBD1, a call that lacks DNA to check it against. Germline assignment: CDR1 MNHEY and CDR2 SVGEGT. This CDR3 has 16 residues. CDR3 sequence reads: CASSYQGGRFMETQYF.

According to its frequency, this clonotype is medium-sized. The rearrangement links TRBV28 to TRBJ2-1; the D gene TCRdb calls, TRBD2, cannot be checked with no DNA. The CDR3 runs 15 residues. In germline, CDR1 is MDHEN, CDR2 SYDVKM. The chain's CDR3 is CASSLSSWAGNEQFF.

The V gene is TRBV28, the J gene TRBJ2-2. CDR3 length: 13 residues. Germline V gives CDR1 MDHEN, CDR2 SYDVKM. Here the CDR3 reads CASSLQVPGELFF. The full variable domain, in which reference TRBV28 and TRBJ2-2 provide the parts outside the CDR3, is DVKVTQSSRYLVKRTGEKVFLECVQDMDHENMFWYRQDPGLGLRLIYFSYDVKMKEKGDIPEGYSVSREKKERFSLILESASTNQTSMYLCASSLQVPGELFFGEGSRLTVL.

The chain employs TRBV11-2 and TRBJ2-1. Germline V lookup: CDR1 SGHAT, CDR2 FQNNGV. The CDR3 totals 12 residues. CDR3 region: CASSYGQNEQFF.

This chain uses TRBV28 with TRBJ2-3; TCRdb gives TRBD1 as the D gene, but with no DNA this cannot be confirmed. Germline assignment: CDR1 MDHEN and CDR2 SYDVKM. The CDR3 contains 18 residues. This chain's CDR3 is CASTLSLRWGLSTDTQYF.

The J gene is TRBJ1-1, the V gene TRBV12-3 or TRBV12-4. CDR3 length equals 14 residues. CDR3 amino acids: CASSLEQEKTEAFF.

The genes are TRBV7-6 and TRBJ2-1; TCRdb's D gene call, TRBD2, goes unchecked for lack of DNA. The CDR3 length is 12 residues. Germline CDR1 and CDR2: SGHVS and FNYEAQ. This chain's CDR3 is CASSPAGEEQFF.

The rearrangement links TRBV4-1 to TRBJ2-2. Germline V lookup: CDR1 MGHRA, CDR2 YSYEKL. The CDR3 is made up of 14 amino acids. This chain's CDR3 is CASSQDRFTGELFF.

The rearrangement links TRBV7-2 to TRBJ2-1; TCRdb names TRBD2, which stays unverified in the absence of DNA. The CDR3 is 17 residues long. Germline V gene sequence: CDR1 SGHTA, CDR2 FQGNSA. The CDR3 loop is CASSLTSGEGSYNEQFF.

The J gene is TRBJ1-2, the V gene TRBV21-1; lacking DNA, the TRBD1 call made by TCRdb goes unchecked. TRBV21-1 is listed as a pseudogene. This CDR3 spans 17 amino acids. CDR3 amino acids: CASSKEKGPPRRYGYTF.

The V call is TRBV29-1, the J call TRBJ1-2; TCRdb's D call of TRBD1 is untestable without DNA. There are 11 residues in the CDR3. Germline V gene lookup returns CDR1 SQVTM and CDR2 ANQGSEA. CDR3 residues: CSAQGDYGYTF.

The chain employs TRBV28 and TRBJ2-1; lacking DNA, the TRBD2 call made by TCRdb goes unchecked. The CDR3 spans 15 residues. Germline V lookup: CDR1 MDHEN, CDR2 SYDVKM. The CDR3 loop is CASSLGLAGVREQFF.